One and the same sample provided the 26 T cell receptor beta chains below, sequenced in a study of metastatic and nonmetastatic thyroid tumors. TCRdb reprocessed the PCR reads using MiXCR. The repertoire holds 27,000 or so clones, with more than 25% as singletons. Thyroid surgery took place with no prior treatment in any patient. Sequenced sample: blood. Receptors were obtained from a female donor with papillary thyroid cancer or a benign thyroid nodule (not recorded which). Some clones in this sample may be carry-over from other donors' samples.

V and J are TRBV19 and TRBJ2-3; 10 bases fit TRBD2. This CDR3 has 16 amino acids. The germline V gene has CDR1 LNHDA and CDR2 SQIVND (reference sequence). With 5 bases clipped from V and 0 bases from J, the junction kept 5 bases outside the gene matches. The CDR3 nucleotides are TGTGCCAGTAGTGTTGGACTAGCGGATAGCACAGATACGCAGTATTTT. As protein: CASSVGLADSTDTQYF.

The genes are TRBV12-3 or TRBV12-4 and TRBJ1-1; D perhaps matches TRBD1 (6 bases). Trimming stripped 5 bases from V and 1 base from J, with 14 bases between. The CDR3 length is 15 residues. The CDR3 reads CASSITGLRNTEAFF. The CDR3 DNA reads TGTGCCAGCAGTATAACAGGGCTTCGGAACACTGAAGCTTTCTTT.

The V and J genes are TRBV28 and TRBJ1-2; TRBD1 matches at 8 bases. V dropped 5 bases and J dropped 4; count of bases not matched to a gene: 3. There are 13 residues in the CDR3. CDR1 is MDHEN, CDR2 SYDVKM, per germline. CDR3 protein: CASSDGTGYGYTF. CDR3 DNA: TGTGCCAGCAGTGACGGGACAGGCTATGGCTACACCTTC.

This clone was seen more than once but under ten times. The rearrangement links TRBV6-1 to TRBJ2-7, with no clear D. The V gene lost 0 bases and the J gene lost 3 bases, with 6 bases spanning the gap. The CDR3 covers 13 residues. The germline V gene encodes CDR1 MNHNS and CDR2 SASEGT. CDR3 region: CASSEAGIYEQYF. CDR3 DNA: TGTGCCAGCAGTGAAGCGGGCATCTACGAGCAGTACTTC.

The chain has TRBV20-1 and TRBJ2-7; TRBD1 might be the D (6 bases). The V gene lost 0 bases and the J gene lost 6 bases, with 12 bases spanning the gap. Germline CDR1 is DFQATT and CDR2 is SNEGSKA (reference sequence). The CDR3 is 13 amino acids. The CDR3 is CSARDLQGREQYF. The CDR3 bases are TGCAGTGCTAGAGATCTACAGGGCCGCGAGCAGTACTTC.

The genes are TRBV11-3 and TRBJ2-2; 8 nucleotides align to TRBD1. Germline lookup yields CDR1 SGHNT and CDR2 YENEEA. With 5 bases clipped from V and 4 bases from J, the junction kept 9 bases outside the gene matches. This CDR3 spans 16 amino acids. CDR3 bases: TGTGCCAGCAGCCCCGGCCAGGGGGCTAGCACCGGGGAGCTGTTTTTT. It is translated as CASSPGQGASTGELFF. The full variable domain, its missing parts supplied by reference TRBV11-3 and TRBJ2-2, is EAGVVQSPRYKIIEKKQPVAFWCNPISGHNTLYWYLQNLGQGPELLIRYENEEAVDDSQLPKDRFSAERLKGVDSTLKIQPAELGDSAVYLCASSPGQGASTGELFFGEGSRLTVL.

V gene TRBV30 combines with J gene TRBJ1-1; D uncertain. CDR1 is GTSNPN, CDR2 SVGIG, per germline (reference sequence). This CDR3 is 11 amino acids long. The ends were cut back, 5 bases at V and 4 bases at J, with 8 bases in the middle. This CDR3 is CAWVDCTEAFF. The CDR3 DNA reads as TGTGCCTGGGTGGACTGCACTGAAGCTTTCTTT. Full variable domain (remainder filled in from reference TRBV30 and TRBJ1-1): SQTIHQWPATLVQPVGSPLSLECTVEGTSNPNLYWYRQAAGRGLQLLFYSVGIGQISSEVPQNLSASRPQDRQFILSSKKLLLSDSGFYLCAWVDCTEAFFGQGTRLTVV.

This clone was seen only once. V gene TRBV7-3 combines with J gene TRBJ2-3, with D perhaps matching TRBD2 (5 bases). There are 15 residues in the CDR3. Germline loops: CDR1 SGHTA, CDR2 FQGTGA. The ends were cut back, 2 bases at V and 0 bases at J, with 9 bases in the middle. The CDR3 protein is CASSLPGFSTDTQYF. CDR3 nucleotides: TGTGCCAGCAGCTTACCGGGATTCAGCACAGATACGCAGTATTTT.

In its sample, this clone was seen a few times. CDR3 coding DNA: TGTGCCAGCAGTGCGGGACCTATGGTGTATTCACCCCTCCACTTT. This translates into CASSAGPMVYSPLHF. The chain couples TRBV6-9 to TRBJ1-6; a possible D gene is TRBD1 (5 bases). Germline CDR1 is MNHGY and CDR2 is SVAAGI. The germline V and J ends were trimmed by 5 bases and 8 bases, with 16 bases remaining between them. The CDR3 has 15 amino acids.

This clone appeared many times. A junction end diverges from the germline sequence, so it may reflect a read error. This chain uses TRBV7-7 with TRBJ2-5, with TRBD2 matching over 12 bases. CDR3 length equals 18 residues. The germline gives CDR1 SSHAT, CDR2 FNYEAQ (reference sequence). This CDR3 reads CASSLGQASGRARETQYF. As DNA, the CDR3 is TGTGCTAGCAGCTTAGGTCAAGCTAGCGGGAGGGCCAGGGAGACCCAGTACTTC.

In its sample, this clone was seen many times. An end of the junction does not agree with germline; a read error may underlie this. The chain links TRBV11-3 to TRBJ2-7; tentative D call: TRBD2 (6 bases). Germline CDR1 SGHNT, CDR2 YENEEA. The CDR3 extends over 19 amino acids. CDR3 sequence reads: CASSLVGLLNGGTSFEQYF. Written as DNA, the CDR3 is TGTGCCAGCAGCTTAGTGGGGCTCTTGAACGGCGGGACCTCCTTCGAGCAGTACTTC.

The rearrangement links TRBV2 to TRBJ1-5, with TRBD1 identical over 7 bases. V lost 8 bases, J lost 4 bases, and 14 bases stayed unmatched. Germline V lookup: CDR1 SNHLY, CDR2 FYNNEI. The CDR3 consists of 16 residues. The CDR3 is CASGHSPGQPNQPQHF. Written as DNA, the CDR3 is TGTGCCAGCGGACACTCACCGGGACAGCCAAATCAGCCCCAGCATTTT.

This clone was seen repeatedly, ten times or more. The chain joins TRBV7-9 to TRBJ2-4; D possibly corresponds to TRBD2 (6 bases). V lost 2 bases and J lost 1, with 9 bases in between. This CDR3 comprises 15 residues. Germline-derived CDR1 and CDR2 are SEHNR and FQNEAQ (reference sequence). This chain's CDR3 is CASSLTGVAKNIQYF. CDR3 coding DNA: TGTGCCAGCAGCTTAACGGGAGTTGCCAAAAACATTCAGTACTTC.

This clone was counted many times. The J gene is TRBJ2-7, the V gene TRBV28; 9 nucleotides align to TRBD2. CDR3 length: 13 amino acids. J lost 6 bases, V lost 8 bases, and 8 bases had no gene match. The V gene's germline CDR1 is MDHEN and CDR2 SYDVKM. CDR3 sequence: CASGAGGPSEQYF. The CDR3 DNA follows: TGTGCCAGCGGGGCGGGAGGGCCCTCCGAGCAGTACTTC.

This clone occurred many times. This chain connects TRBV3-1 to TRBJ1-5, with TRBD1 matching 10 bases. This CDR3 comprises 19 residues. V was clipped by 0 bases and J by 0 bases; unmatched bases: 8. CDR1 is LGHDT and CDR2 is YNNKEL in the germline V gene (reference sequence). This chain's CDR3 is CASSQDGGQGRYSNQPQHF. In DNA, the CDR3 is TGTGCCAGCAGCCAAGATGGGGGACAGGGGAGGTATAGCAATCAGCCCCAGCATTTT.

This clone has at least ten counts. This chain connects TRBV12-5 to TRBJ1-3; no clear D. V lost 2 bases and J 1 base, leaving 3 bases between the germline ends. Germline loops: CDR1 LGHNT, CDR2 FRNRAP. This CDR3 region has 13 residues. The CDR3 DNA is TGTGCTAGTGGTTTGTTATCTGGAAACACCATATATTTT. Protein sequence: CASGLLSGNTIYF.

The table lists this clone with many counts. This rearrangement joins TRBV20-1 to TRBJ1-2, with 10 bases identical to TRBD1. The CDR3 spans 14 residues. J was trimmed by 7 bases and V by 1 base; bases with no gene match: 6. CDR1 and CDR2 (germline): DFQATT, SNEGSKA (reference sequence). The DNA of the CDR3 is TGCAGTGCTAGAGCAGGCGACAGGGGGCTTGGCTACACCTTC. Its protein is CSARAGDRGLGYTF.

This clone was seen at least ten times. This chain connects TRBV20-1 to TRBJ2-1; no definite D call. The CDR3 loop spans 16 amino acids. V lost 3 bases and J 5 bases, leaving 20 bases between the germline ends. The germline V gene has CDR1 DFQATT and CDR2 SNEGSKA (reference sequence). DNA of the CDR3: TGCAGTGCTAGGGACCTTACGATTGGACCGGACAATGAGCAGTTCTTC. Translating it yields CSARDLTIGPDNEQFF.

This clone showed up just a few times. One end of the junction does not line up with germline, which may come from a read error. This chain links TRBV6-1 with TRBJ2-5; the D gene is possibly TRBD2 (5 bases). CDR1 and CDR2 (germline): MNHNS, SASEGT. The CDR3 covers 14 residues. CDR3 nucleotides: TGTGCCAGCAGTACCGCGGAGGTCAGAGAGGCCCAGTACTTC. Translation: CASSTAEVREAQYF.

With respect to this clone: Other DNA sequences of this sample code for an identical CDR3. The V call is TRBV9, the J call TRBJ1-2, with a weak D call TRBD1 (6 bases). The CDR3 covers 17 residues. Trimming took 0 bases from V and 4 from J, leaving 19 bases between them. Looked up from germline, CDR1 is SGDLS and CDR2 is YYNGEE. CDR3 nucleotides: TGTGCCAGCAGCGTAGGTGGGGGAGCGGGGGCTGGCTATGGCTACACCTTC. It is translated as CASSVGGGAGAGYGYTF.

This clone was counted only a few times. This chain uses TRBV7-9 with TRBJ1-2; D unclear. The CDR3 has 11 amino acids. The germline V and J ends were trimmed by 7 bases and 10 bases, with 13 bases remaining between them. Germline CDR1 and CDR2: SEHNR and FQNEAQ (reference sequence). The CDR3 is CASIPNLYYTF. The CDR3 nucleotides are TGTGCCAGCATCCCCAACCTCTACTACACCTTC.

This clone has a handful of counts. CDR3 sequence: CASSLRGPSYEQYF. The CDR3 nucleotides are TGTGCCAGCAGTCTCCGGGGGCCCTCCTACGAGCAGTACTTC. The gene calls are TRBV6-1 and TRBJ2-7; D possibly matches TRBD1 or TRBD2 (6 bases each). The V gene lost 5 bases and the J gene lost 0 bases, with 11 bases spanning the gap. The CDR3 has 14 residues. Germline V gene lookup returns CDR1 MNHNS and CDR2 SASEGT.

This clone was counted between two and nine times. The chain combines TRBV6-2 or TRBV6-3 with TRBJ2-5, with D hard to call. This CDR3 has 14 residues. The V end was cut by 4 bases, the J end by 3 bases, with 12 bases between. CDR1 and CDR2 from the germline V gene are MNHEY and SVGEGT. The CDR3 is CASSSRRQKETQYF. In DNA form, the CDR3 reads TGTGCCAGCAGTTCCAGGCGGCAAAAAGAGACCCAGTACTTC.

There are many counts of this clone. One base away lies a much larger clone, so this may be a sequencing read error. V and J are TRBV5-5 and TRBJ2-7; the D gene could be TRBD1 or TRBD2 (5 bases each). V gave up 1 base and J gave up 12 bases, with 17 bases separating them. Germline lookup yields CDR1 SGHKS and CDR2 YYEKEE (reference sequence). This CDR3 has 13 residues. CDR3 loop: CASSLSPGTDMYV. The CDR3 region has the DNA TGTGCCAGCAGCTTGTCCCCCGGGACGGACATGTACGTC.

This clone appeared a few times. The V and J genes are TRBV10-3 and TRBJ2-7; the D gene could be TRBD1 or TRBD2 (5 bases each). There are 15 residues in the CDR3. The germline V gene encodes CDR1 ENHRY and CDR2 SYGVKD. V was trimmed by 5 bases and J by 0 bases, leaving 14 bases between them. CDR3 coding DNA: TGTGCCATCAGTCCGGCCGGGACGGGCTCCTACGAGCAGTACTTC. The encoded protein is CAISPAGTGSYEQYF.

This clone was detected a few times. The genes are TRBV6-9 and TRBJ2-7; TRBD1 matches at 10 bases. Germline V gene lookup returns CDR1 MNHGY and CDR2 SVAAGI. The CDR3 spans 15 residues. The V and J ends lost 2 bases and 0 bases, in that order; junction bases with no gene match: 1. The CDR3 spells CASSYRDRGSYEQYF. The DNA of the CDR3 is TGTGCCAGCAGTTATAGGGACAGGGGCTCCTACGAGCAGTACTTC.